Below, 23 T cell receptor beta chains from the same sample are listed, as sequenced in a study of cytomegalovirus exposure and HLA in healthy donors. 60 Vbeta and 13 Jbeta primers were used in PCR. Clones were sequenced by immunoSEQ multiplex PCR, and TCRdb holds only the in-frame ones, with some missing. Among around 130,000 clones listed, 80% were seen once. Sequencing was carried out using PBMCs. The source of these receptors is a man aged 40-50 years in good health and CMV-seronegative.

The chain recombines TRBV2 with TRBJ1-1, with D maybe TRBD1 (6 bases). V was cut by 3 bases and J by 1 base, with 12 bases left in between. The CDR3 runs to 15 residues. Germline loops: CDR1 SNHLY, CDR2 FYNNEI. CDR3 DNA: TGTGCCAGCAGTGACTTGGGGGGGCAGAACACTGAAGCTTTCTTT. Translated, it gives CASSDLGGQNTEAFF.

This chain uses TRBV10-2 with TRBJ2-7; 7 bases are shared with TRBD2. This CDR3 region has 17 residues. The germline V gene encodes CDR1 WSHSY and CDR2 SAAADI. V lost 1 base and J lost 6; bases outside the gene matches: 15. The CDR3 DNA is TGCGCCAGCAGTGAGTGGACTAGGTCTTTCTTCGAGTTCGAGCAGTACTTC. It codes for CASSEWTRSFFEFEQYF.

This clone was counted a single time. CDR3 amino acids: CASSLRQGMNTEAFF. DNA for the CDR3: TGTGCCAGCAGCCTCAGACAGGGAATGAACACTGAAGCTTTCTTT. The chain carries TRBV7-2 and TRBJ1-1; 7 bases match TRBD1. The germline V gene has CDR1 SGHTA and CDR2 FQGNSA. Germline trimming cut 5 bases from V and 0 bases from J; bases unmatched to any gene: 6. The CDR3 runs 15 residues.

The genes are TRBV29-1 and TRBJ2-3; no firm D call. CDR1 is SQVTM and CDR2 is ANQGSEA in the germline V gene. Trimming shortened V by 3 bases and J by 4 bases, and 11 bases separated the two germline ends. The length of the CDR3 is 13 residues. The CDR3: CSVDGEHADTQYF. CDR3 DNA: TGCAGCGTTGACGGTGAGCACGCAGATACGCAGTATTTT.

The chain couples TRBV7-6 to TRBJ1-6; the D gene is possibly TRBD1 (5 bases). The germline V and J ends were trimmed by 1 base and 7 bases, with 11 bases remaining between them. The CDR3 loop spans 15 amino acids. The germline V gene encodes CDR1 SGHVS and CDR2 FNYEAQ. In nucleotides, the CDR3 is TGTGCCAGCAGCTTAGGGGGGGACGGGAATTCACCCCTCCACTTT. This codes for CASSLGGDGNSPLHF.

V usage is TRBV27 and J usage is TRBJ2-1; D might be TRBD1 (6 bases). V lost 0 bases and J lost 6, with 9 bases in between. CDR3 size: 14 residues. Germline-derived CDR1 and CDR2 are MNHEY and SMNVEV (reference sequence). Here the CDR3 reads CASSLSRQVNEQFF. CDR3 in DNA: TGTGCCAGCAGTTTATCCCGACAGGTCAATGAGCAGTTCTTC.

This clone occurred many times. The CDR3 nucleotides are TGCGCCAGCAGCTCGGACAGTACTCCAAGGGCTAATGAAAAACTGTTTTTT. It yields the protein CASSSDSTPRANEKLFF. J is TRBJ1-4 and V is TRBV5-1; tentatively, D is TRBD1 (6 bases). Germline assignment: CDR1 SGHRS and CDR2 YFSETQ. V shed 3 bases and J shed 3 bases, with 18 bases lying between them. CDR3 size: 17 residues.

The genes are TRBV7-9 and TRBJ2-2; no clear D gene. Deletions cut 0 bases from V and 0 bases from J, with 8 bases between. The CDR3 extends over 16 amino acids. Per the germline V gene, CDR1 is SEHNR and CDR2 is FQNEAQ (reference sequence). The CDR3, as DNA: TGTGCCAGCAGCTTAGCTATTCGGGCGAACACCGGGGAGCTGTTTTTT. Amino acids: CASSLAIRANTGELFF.

A few counts support this clone. The chain uses TRBV4-1 and TRBJ2-1; D call uncertain. The CDR3 has 13 residues. V lost 0 bases to trimming and J lost 7 bases, with 7 bases between them. The germline CDR1 and CDR2 sequences are MGHRA and YSYEKL. In DNA form, the CDR3 reads TGCGCCAGCAGCCAAGATCCTGTGAATGAGCAGTTCTTC. It encodes CASSQDPVNEQFF.

Remarks on this clone: Other DNA sequences from this sample encode an identical CDR3 as well. This sequence joins TRBV18 and TRBJ2-7, with 9 bases that match TRBD1. V shed 3 bases and J 5 bases; nucleotides not matched to a gene: 2. The CDR3 contains 13 residues. Germline CDR1 is KGHSH and CDR2 is LQKENI. CDR3 nucleotides: TGTGCCAGCTCACCCGGGACAGGGAACGAGCAGTACTTC. It codes for CASSPGTGNEQYF.

The chain couples TRBV28 to TRBJ2-3, with TRBD2 as a possible D gene (6 bases). There are 14 residues in the CDR3. V shed 7 bases and J shed 2 bases, with 13 bases lying between them. Per germline, CDR1 MDHEN and CDR2 SYDVKM. CDR3 sequence reads: CASIPGGNTDTQYF. In nucleotides, the CDR3 is TGTGCCAGCATCCCTGGGGGGAACACAGATACGCAGTATTTT.

The chain uses TRBV5-1 and TRBJ2-7; no firm D call. The V gene lost 4 bases and the J gene lost 1 base, with 9 bases spanning the gap. Germline V gene sequence: CDR1 SGHRS, CDR2 YFSETQ. The CDR3 covers 13 residues. CDR3 residues: CASSPSGSYEQYF. The CDR3 nucleotides are TGCGCCAGCAGCCCCTCGGGTTCCTACGAGCAGTACTTC.

The chain has TRBV5-5 and TRBJ1-4; 7 nucleotides match TRBD1. Germline V lookup: CDR1 SGHKS, CDR2 YYEKEE (reference sequence). J lost 3 bases, V lost 2 bases, and 4 bases had no gene match. This CDR3 has 15 amino acids. Here the CDR3 reads CASSFLTGSNEKLFF. The CDR3 DNA reads as TGTGCCAGCAGCTTCCTGACAGGGTCTAATGAAAAACTGTTTTTT.

V gene TRBV27 combines with J gene TRBJ2-7; TRBD2 matches 9 bases. This CDR3 is built from 15 residues. CDR1 is MNHEY, CDR2 SMNVEV, per germline (reference sequence). The V and J ends lost 4 bases and 4 bases, in that order; junction bases with no gene match: 8. The CDR3 DNA is TGTGCCAGCAGTTCAGCCGGGACTAGCCTGTACGAGCAGTACTTC. It yields the protein CASSSAGTSLYEQYF.

V is TRBV28 and J is TRBJ2-3; no definite D call. Germline CDR1 and CDR2: MDHEN and SYDVKM. The V gene lost 8 bases and the J gene lost 2 bases, with 8 bases spanning the gap. The CDR3 sequence is 12 residues long. The CDR3 protein is CASSRSTDTQYF. CDR3 bases: TGTGCCAGCTCTAGGTCCACAGATACGCAGTATTTT.

Concerning this clone: The conserved phenylalanine or tryptophan normally closing the CDR3 is absent here, so this likely arose from a read error. The chain joins TRBV11-3 to TRBJ2-3; no firm D call. In germline, CDR1 is SGHNT, CDR2 YENEEA. There are 14 residues in the CDR3. The germline V and J ends were trimmed by 0 bases and 2 bases, with 6 bases remaining between them. CDR3 in amino acids: CASSLDSHTDTQYV. As DNA, the CDR3 is TGTGCCAGCAGCTTAGACAGCCACACAGATACGCAGTATGTT.

V usage is TRBV2 and J usage is TRBJ1-5, with 9 bases lining up with TRBD1. Germline V gene sequence: CDR1 SNHLY, CDR2 FYNNEI. There are 16 residues in the CDR3. V trimming: 6 bases; J trimming: 2 bases; junction bases outside the gene matches: 8. This CDR3 is CASSEGTGSRNQPQHF. In nucleotides, the CDR3 is TGTGCCAGCAGCGAGGGGACAGGGTCGCGCAATCAGCCCCAGCATTTT.

The rearrangement uses TRBV2 and TRBJ1-1; no definite D call. Germline V lookup: CDR1 SNHLY, CDR2 FYNNEI. The CDR3 totals 11 residues. Trimming stripped 8 bases from V and 4 bases from J, with 8 bases between. The DNA of the CDR3 is TGTGCCAGCCATTTGAGCACTGAAGCTTTCTTT. It codes for CASHLSTEAFF.

This clone was observed a few times. CDR3 region: CASSLLAGADNEQFF. The DNA for the CDR3 is TGCGCCAGCAGCTTACTAGCGGGGGCTGACAATGAGCAGTTCTTC. J is TRBJ2-1 and V is TRBV5-1; 11 bases line up with TRBD2. CDR3 length equals 15 residues. Germline values: CDR1 SGHRS, CDR2 YFSETQ. The V segment lost 2 bases and the J segment 5 bases; nucleotides outside the gene matches: 3. The whole variable domain, filled in from reference TRBV5-1 and TRBJ2-1, reads KAGVTQTPRYLIKTRGQQVTLSCSPISGHRSVSWYQQTPGQGLQFLFEYFSETQRNKGNFPGRFSGRQFSNSRSEMNVSTLELGDSALYLCASSLLAGADNEQFFGPGTRLTVL.

This rearrangement joins TRBV13 to TRBJ1-2, with D unclear. The V end was cut by 1 base, the J end by 1 base, with 13 bases between. The CDR3 has 16 amino acids. The germline V gene encodes CDR1 PRHDT and CDR2 FYEKMQ (reference sequence). CDR3 nucleotide sequence: TGTGCCAGCAGCTTAGTGTCAGGCGCCGTTAACTATGGCTACACCTTC. Its translation: CASSLVSGAVNYGYTF.

This clone was recorded once. V usage is TRBV5-1 and J usage is TRBJ1-5; 9 bases agree with TRBD1. Unmatched junction bases numbered 3, after V lost 1 base and J lost 4 bases. The germline CDR1 and CDR2 sequences are SGHRS and YFSETQ. The CDR3 length is 15 residues. In DNA form, the CDR3 reads TGCGCCAGCAGCTTGTCGGGACAGGGAAATCAGCCCCAGCATTTT. This encodes CASSLSGQGNQPQHF.

The chain carries TRBV5-1 and TRBJ2-1, with TRBD2 matching over 10 bases. Germline lookup yields CDR1 SGHRS and CDR2 YFSETQ. V was clipped by 0 bases and J by 6 bases; unmatched bases: 3. The CDR3 spans 15 residues. The CDR3 DNA sequence: TGCGCCAGCAGCTTGGGGACTAGCGGTACCAATGAGCAGTTCTTC. Protein sequence: CASSLGTSGTNEQFF.

The CDR3 is CASSKAGLAFEQYF. As DNA, the CDR3 is TGTGCCAGCTCCAAAGCGGGACTAGCCTTCGAGCAGTACTTC. The V gene is TRBV11-2, the J gene TRBJ2-7, with 9 bases matching TRBD2. The CDR3 sequence is 14 residues long. Germline CDR1 reads SGHAT; CDR2 reads FQNNGV. Losses at the gene ends were 8 bases for V and 6 bases for J; bases not matched to a gene: 11.